The clone carrying this T cell receptor (beta chain) was observed once. The ends lost 5 bases at V and 4 bases at J; junction bases unmatched: 12. Germline V gene lookup returns CDR1 MNHEY and CDR2 SMNVEV (reference sequence). The CDR3 consists of 17 residues. The entry originates in a study of glioma-infiltrating T cells after dendritic cell vaccination. Produced via immunoSEQ multiplex PCR; TCRdb's table is partial and in-frame only. The sample contains some 100,000 clones, approximately 81% of which appear only once. The sequence came from a human donor with glioblastoma. This material consisted of blood, taken before dendritic cell vaccination. V gene TRBV27 combines with J gene TRBJ2-2; 8 bases match TRBD2. The CDR3 DNA is TGTGCCAGCAGTCCCCAAGGATTAGCGGGACTCACCGGGGAGCTGTTTTTT. It specifies CASSPQGLAGLTGELFF.